The sequence of this T cell receptor (beta chain) was determined in a study of blood T cells in healthy people across ages. Study-level points and caveats: Roughly linear declines in TCR beta diversity per million T cells occurred with age.

Sample-barcoded 5' priming and a J-beta primer mix drove a second PCR of about 6 to 11 cycles. TCRdb re-analysed the 5' RACE reads in MiXCR, keeping a single row per CDR3 protein. The data contain approximately 320,000 distinct CDR3 sequences, roughly 27% of them singletons. Regarding this clonotype: What it recognizes is unknown.

V lost 2 bases and J 11 bases, leaving 21 bases between the germline ends. This CDR3 is 15 amino acids long. Germline CDR1 and CDR2: MGHRA and YSYEKL. This receptor was taken from a woman aged 70-85 years in good health. Sequenced material: blood. The rearrangement links TRBV4-1 to TRBJ1-1, with D perhaps TRBD1 (5 bases). The CDR3 here is CASSQQPQGSVSAFF. Written as DNA, the CDR3 is TGCGCCAGCAGCCAACAACCGCAGGGAAGTGTTTCGGCTTTCTTT.